A selection of T cell receptor beta chains follows, all from one sample in a study of immune evolution from preneoplasia to lung adenocarcinoma. Some clones are missing from TCRdb's copy, which holds only in-frame ones; the method was immunoSEQ multiplex PCR. The table includes about 4,900 clones, 76% detected once. Sequenced input: FFPE minimally invasive lung adenocarcinoma tissue. These receptors were obtained from a person in their 70s with lung adenocarcinoma. The CDR3 runs from the conserved cysteine through the conserved F or W. A D gene is named only where the DNA matches it firmly. Where a row states a size, it is once, few, many or the class of an expanded clone; other rows omit it.

TRBJ2-7 | - | - | TRBV30 | TGTGCCTGGAGTCCCGGCCTCGCCTACGAGCAGTACTTC | CAWSPGLAYEQYF
TRBJ2-5 | - | - | TRBV25-1 | TGTGCCAGCACCCGATCAGGGGTATGGGAGACCCAGTACTTC | CASTRSGVWETQYF
TRBJ2-5 | - | - | TRBV2 | TGTGCCAGCAGTGAAGGGGGAGAGACCCAGTACTTC | CASSEGGETQYF
TRBJ1-4 | once | TRBD1 | TRBV9 | TGTGCCAGCAGCGTCAGCACAGGGGGCCCGGGCAGGGCTAATGAAAAACTGTTTTTT | CASSVSTGGPGRANEKLFF
TRBJ2-3 | few | - | TRBV28 | TGTGCCAGCAGTTTGCCGGGTTTCAGCACAGATACGCAGTATTTT | CASSLPGFSTDTQYF
TRBJ2-2 | - | - | TRBV9 | TGTGCCAGCAGCGTAGATTACATCACCGGGGAGCTGTTTTTT | CASSVDYITGELFF
TRBJ2-3 | - | - | TRBV27 | TGTGCCAGCAGTTTACAGGGGCCCATAACAGATATGCAGTATTTT | CASSLQGPITDMQYF
TRBJ2-1 | - | - | TRBV10-2 | TGCGCCAGCAGTTTAGGAGTTAGCTCCTACAATGAGCAGTTCTTC | CASSLGVSSYNEQFF
TRBJ2-7 | - | TRBD2 | TRBV18 | TGTGCCAGTCGAACTAGCGGGAGCTACGAGCAGTACTTC | CASRTSGSYEQYF
TRBJ2-1 | - | TRBD1 | TRBV6-6 | TGTGCCAGCGGTTGGGGACAGGGGGGGAATGAGCAGTTCTTC | CASGWGQGGNEQFF
TRBJ1-1 | - | - | TRBV19 | TGTGTCAGTAGTATGGCAGTGGGCACTGAAGCTTTCTTT | CVSSMAVGTEAFF
TRBJ2-1 | few | TRBD1 | TRBV11-3 | TGTGCCAGCAGCCCAGGGACAGGGGGCGGGGGACTGAAGTTCTTC | CASSPGTGGGGLKFF
TRBJ2-1 | - | - | TRBV11-3 | TGTGCCAGCAGCCCCCGGGACTCGCTGGAGCAGTTCTTC | CASSPRDSLEQFF
TRBJ2-7 | few | TRBD1 | TRBV27 | TGTGCCAGCAGTATCCCGGGACAGGGGTCCTACGAGCAGTACTTC | CASSIPGQGSYEQYF
TRBJ2-1 | - | TRBD2 | TRBV7-3 | TGTGCCAGCACGTTTAGCGGGGGGGCATATAATGAGCAGTTCTTC | CASTFSGGAYNEQFF
TRBJ2-7 | - | - | TRBV27 | TGTGCCAGCAGTTTAGGGGCAGGCTGGAGGGGCGAGCAGTACTTC | CASSLGAGWRGEQYF
TRBJ2-1 | - | TRBD2 | TRBV10-1 | TGCGCCAGCAGTGCCGATGGGGACTACGTCTCCTACAATGAGCAGTTCTTC | CASSADGDYVSYNEQFF
TRBJ2-1 | - | TRBD1 | TRBV28 | TGTGCCGGAGGGACAGGGGGCGTTGAGCAGTTCTTC | CAGGTGGVEQFF
TRBJ1-2 | - | TRBD1 | TRBV29-1 | TGCAGCGTTGAGGGACAGACTAACTATGGCTACACCTTC | CSVEGQTNYGYTF
TRBJ2-7 | - | TRBD1 | TRBV2 | TGTGCCAGCAGTTTCCAGGGGGCTAACGAGCAGTACTTC | CASSFQGANEQYF
TRBJ2-5 | once | - | TRBV5-6 | TGTGCCAGCAGCTTGGTGGGGGGTTTGGGAGGAGAGACCCAGTACTTC | CASSLVGGLGGETQYF
TRBJ2-7 | - | - | TRBV7-3 | TGTGCCAGCAGCTCCACGTCAGGGGACGAGCAGTACTTC | CASSSTSGDEQYF
TRBJ2-2 | few | - | TRBV10-3 | TGTGCCATCAGTGAGTCGCAATATATCAACACCGGGGAGCTGTTTTTT | CAISESQYINTGELFF
TRBJ2-5 | - | - | TRBV9 | TGTGCCAGCAGCCCCGGAGGAGGGGGCGGGGAGACCCAGTACTTC | CASSPGGGGGETQYF
TRBJ2-1 | - | TRBD2 | TRBV28 | TGTGCCAGCAGTCTCCTCGGCGGGGGGGCGGGAGGGTATGAGCAGTTCTTC | CASSLLGGGAGGYEQFF
TRBJ2-3 | - | - | TRBV28 | TGTGCCAGCATATGGGGCGGGACCCGCACAGATACGCAGTATTTT | CASIWGGTRTDTQYF
TRBJ2-1 | - | - | TRBV7-2 | TGTGCCAGCAGCTTAGGTTCCCATTCACTACCGTTCTTC | CASSLGSHSLPFF
TRBJ2-7 | - | - | TRBV2 | TGTGCCAGCAGCAGTTTCGACGAGCAGTACTTC | CASSSFDEQYF
TRBJ2-1 | - | - | TRBV7-9 | TGTGCCAGCAGGGCAGGGCGGGTCGATGAGCAGTTCTTC | CASRAGRVDEQFF
TRBJ2-7 | - | - | TRBV5-5 | TGTGCCAGCAGCTTGAGGGGGGTTCGGGAGCAGTACTTC | CASSLRGVREQYF
TRBJ2-3 | - | TRBD2 | TRBV10-1 | TGCGCCAGCAGTGAGATCGGGACTAGCGGGGGCACAGATACGCAGTATTTT | CASSEIGTSGGTDTQYF
TRBJ2-2 | - | - | TRBV21-1 | TGTGCCAGCAGCAAAGGTGGGGTAACAGGGTGCCCCGGGGAGCTGTTTTTT | CASSKGGVTGCPGELFF
TRBJ2-3 | few | TRBD1 | TRBV29-1 | TGCAGCGTTGAAGTTCGTGACAGGGGGCGGGATACGCAGTATTTT | CSVEVRDRGRDTQYF
TRBJ2-2 | - | - | TRBV11-3 | TGTGCCAGCAGCTTTCGCCGCACCGGGGAGCTGTTTTTT | CASSFRRTGELFF
TRBJ1-2 | - | - | TRBV27 | TGTGCCAGCAGTCGAATCGGAGGAGGGGGCTACACCTTC | CASSRIGGGGYTF
TRBJ2-1 | - | - | TRBV5-1 | TGCGCCAGCAGCTTGGCGGGGATCGGATACAATGAGCAGTTCTTC | CASSLAGIGYNEQFF
TRBJ2-7 | - | TRBD1 | TRBV29-1 | TGCAGCGTTGGGGACAGCCCCCAGTCTATGGAGCAGTACTTC | CSVGDSPQSMEQYF
TRBJ2-5 | - | - | TRBV29-1 | TGCAGCGTGGGGCCTGTGGAGACCCAGTACTTC | CSVGPVETQYF
TRBJ1-2 | - | - | TRBV15 | TGTGCCACCAGCAGAGAAAGCGGAAACTATGGCTACACCTTC | CATSRESGNYGYTF
TRBJ2-3 | - | TRBD1 | TRBV5-1 | TGCGCCAGCAGCCCGCAAGGGCAGGGGGCTACAGATACGCAGTATTTT | CASSPQGQGATDTQYF
TRBJ2-3 | - | - | TRBV27 | TGTGCCAGCCGCCGATCGGGAGATACGCAGTATTTT | CASRRSGDTQYF
TRBJ2-6 | few | - | TRBV5-1 | TGCGCCAGCAGCTGGAACGGGGAAGGGTTTACCTCTGGGGCCAACGTCCTGACTTTC | CASSWNGEGFTSGANVLTF
TRBJ2-2 | - | - | TRBV6-5 | TGTGCCAGCAGTTACGTGGACAGAGCGGGCGGGGAGCTGTTTTTT | CASSYVDRAGGELFF
TRBJ2-7 | few | TRBD1 | TRBV27 | TGTGCCAGCAGTCCCCTACCGGGACAGGGGTTTTACGAGCAGTACTTC | CASSPLPGQGFYEQYF
TRBJ1-1 | - | - | TRBV7-8 | TGTGCCAGCAGCTTATTTGGGGGGAACACTGAAGCTTTCTTT | CASSLFGGNTEAFF
TRBJ1-1 | - | - | TRBV21-1 | TGTGCCAGCAGCCGGACAGGGGGCCAAGAGAACACTGAAGCTTTCTTT | CASSRTGGQENTEAFF
TRBJ2-1 | - | - | TRBV11-1 | TGTGCCAGCAGCTTATTTAGCGGAGGGGGCAATGAGCAGTTCTTC | CASSLFSGGGNEQFF
TRBJ2-3 | - | TRBD1 | TRBV19 | TGTGCCAGTAGTACCACAGGGGTAGATACGCAGTATTTT | CASSTTGVDTQYF
TRBJ2-5 | - | - | TRBV30 | TGTGCCTGGATTCCTAGTCGGGGGGCGGTTTTTTATTCCCAGTACTTC | CAWIPSRGAVFYSQYF
TRBJ2-6 | once | TRBD1 | TRBV7-9 | TGTGCCAGCAGCTCTTCGACAGGGGGCATAAGCTCTGGGGCCAACGTCCTGACTTTC | CASSSSTGGISSGANVLTF
TRBJ2-7 | - | TRBD1 | TRBV7-2 | TGTGCCAGCAGCTCGACAGGGGACTCCTACGAGCAGTACTTC | CASSSTGDSYEQYF
TRBJ2-1 | - | TRBD2 | TRBV14 | TGTGCCAGCAGCCAAGTCAGCGGGGTATACAATGAGCAGTTCTTC | CASSQVSGVYNEQFF
TRBJ2-2 | - | - | TRBV5-1 | TGCGCCAGCAGCTTTTGGCAGGGCGGGACCGGGGAGCTGTTTTTT | CASSFWQGGTGELFF
TRBJ2-5 | - | - | TRBV6-6 | TGTGCCAGCAGCCAGGGGGGCTGGGAGACCCAGTACTTC | CASSQGGWETQYF
TRBJ2-1 | - | TRBD2 | TRBV18 | TGTGCCAGCTCTCCAGCGGGAGGTCGTTACAATGAGCAGTTCTTC | CASSPAGGRYNEQFF